Listed below are T cell receptor beta chains from one sample, sequenced in a study of radiotherapy plus CTLA-4 blockade in lung cancer. Libraries were prepared by immunoSEQ multiplex PCR; TCRdb keeps only in-frame clonotypes and omits some of them. The sample has just under 60,000 clones, roughly 76% seen once. The sample in question was peripheral blood, obtained from a patient treated with radiotherapy plus ipilimumab. The receptors derive from a human donor with non-small cell lung cancer whose response to radiotherapy plus ipilimumab could not be evaluated. Both conserved end residues are part of each CDR3. D genes are given only for firm matches. Only some rows state a clone size, as once, few, many or a class for expanded clones.

TRBJ1-1	-	TRBV6-1	TRBD1	TGTGCCAGCAGTGCCCCAGGGGGTCCCACTGAAGCTTTCTTT	CASSAPGGPTEAFF
TRBJ1-2	-	TRBV7-9	-	TGTGCCAGCAGCTCGGGACTCGAAAACCCCTATGGCTACACCTTC	CASSSGLENPYGYTF
TRBJ1-6	-	TRBV5-1	TRBD1	TGCGCCAGCAGCCCCACGACAGGGGACCCGGATTCACCCCTCCACTTT	CASSPTTGDPDSPLHF
TRBJ1-6	-	TRBV6-1	-	TGTGCCAGCAGTCCAGGCCGCCATAATAATTCACCCCTCCACTTT	CASSPGRHNNSPLHF
TRBJ1-5	-	TRBV6-6	-	TGTGCCAGCGAGAAAAGCTACAGTTATAGCAATCAGCCCCAGCATTTT	CASEKSYSYSNQPQHF
TRBJ1-5	-	TRBV19	TRBD1	TGTGCCAGTGGAAACCGGGACAGGGGCCCCCAGCCCCAGCATTTT	CASGNRDRGPQPQHF
TRBJ2-7	few	TRBV4-3	TRBD1	TGCGCCAGCAGCCAAGAAACAGGGGGCTCCTACGAGCAGTACTTC	CASSQETGGSYEQYF
TRBJ1-2	-	TRBV9	-	TGTGCCAGCAGCGTGACAACAGGGAACTATGGCTACACCTTC	CASSVTTGNYGYTF
TRBJ1-1	-	TRBV21-1	-	TGTGCCAGCAGCACTGGACAGGCTGCGAGTACTGAAGCTTTCTTT	CASSTGQAASTEAFF
TRBJ1-1	-	TRBV28	TRBD1	TGTGCCAGCAGTTCGTACCCTGGACAGGGAGGCACTGAAGCTTTCTTT	CASSSYPGQGGTEAFF
TRBJ2-7	few	TRBV13	-	TGTGCCAGCAGCTTTTACGAGGGATACTCCTACGAGCAGTACTTC	CASSFYEGYSYEQYF
TRBJ2-1	-	TRBV7-3	TRBD2	TGTGCCAGCAGCTTGACTAGCGGGGGGGCTTTATCCTACAATGAGCAGTTCTTC	CASSLTSGGALSYNEQFF
TRBJ1-6	-	TRBV30	TRBD1	TGTGCCTGGAGTGGGAATTCTGGACAGGGTAGAAATTCACCCCTCCACTTT	CAWSGNSGQGRNSPLHF
TRBJ2-3	few	TRBV7-9	TRBD2	TGTGCCGTCGCACGGGACAAGGTCCTGAGGACTAGCGGGTTACCTACGCAGTATTTT	CAVARDKVLRTSGLPTQYF
TRBJ2-3	-	TRBV7-7	-	TGTGCCAGCAGCTTGAGGAGGACAGATACGCAGTATTTT	CASSLRRTDTQYF
TRBJ1-2	-	TRBV5-6	-	TGTGCCAGCAGCCGGGACATCAACTATGGCTACACCTTC	CASSRDINYGYTF
TRBJ2-3	-	TRBV7-6	TRBD2	TGTGCCAGCAGCGTTACTAGCGGGGGTTCAACAGATACGCAGTATTTT	CASSVTSGGSTDTQYF
TRBJ2-7	once	TRBV7-3	-	TGTGCCAGCAGCCACGGAGGGCGCGGCTACGAGCAGTACTTC	CASSHGGRGYEQYF
TRBJ2-2	-	TRBV4-1	-	TGCGCCAGCACCAAGGGGAGTAGCGGCGGGGCCGGGGAGCTGTTTTTT	CASTKGSSGGAGELFF
TRBJ2-7	few	TRBV7-2	-	TGTGCCAGCAGCTTAGATACAGGGACGCAGTACTTC	CASSLDTGTQYF
TRBJ2-7	few	TRBV27	TRBD1	TGTGCCAGCCACCGCCCGGGACAGGCTTACGAGCAGTACTTC	CASHRPGQAYEQYF
TRBJ2-6	-	TRBV29-1	TRBD1	TGCAGCGTTAAACGACAGGGCTCTGGGGCCAACGTCCTGACTTTC	CSVKRQGSGANVLTF